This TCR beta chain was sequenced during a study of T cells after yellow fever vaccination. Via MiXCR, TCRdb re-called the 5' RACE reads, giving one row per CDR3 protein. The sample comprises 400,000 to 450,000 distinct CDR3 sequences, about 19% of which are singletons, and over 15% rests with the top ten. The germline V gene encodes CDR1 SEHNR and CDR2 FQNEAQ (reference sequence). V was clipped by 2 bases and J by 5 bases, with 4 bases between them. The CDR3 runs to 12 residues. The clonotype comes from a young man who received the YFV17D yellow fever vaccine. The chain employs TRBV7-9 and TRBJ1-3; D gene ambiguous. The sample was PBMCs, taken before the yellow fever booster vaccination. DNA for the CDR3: TGTGCCAGCAGCTTAAGCCGAAACACCATATATTTT. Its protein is CASSLSRNTIYF.